This TCR beta chain was sequenced for a study of blood T cell repertoires in COVID-19. Germline V gives CDR1 SGHTA, CDR2 FQGNSA. V was shortened by 5 bases and J by 0 bases, with 20 bases between the two germline ends. CDR3 length equals 18 residues. Method: immunoSEQ multiplex PCR; TCRdb's copy keeps in-frame clones and lacks some. Here the sample spans hundreds of thousands of clones, about 88% being singletons. The sequenced material came from peripheral blood. The chain combines TRBV7-2 with TRBJ1-3; D ambiguous. This receptor was taken from a man between 40 and 49 years old with acute or convalescent COVID-19. The CDR3 loop reads CASSPSIRTGYSGNTIYF. The CDR3 nucleotides read TGTGCCAGCAGCCCATCAATCCGGACGGGATACTCTGGAAACACCATATATTTT.